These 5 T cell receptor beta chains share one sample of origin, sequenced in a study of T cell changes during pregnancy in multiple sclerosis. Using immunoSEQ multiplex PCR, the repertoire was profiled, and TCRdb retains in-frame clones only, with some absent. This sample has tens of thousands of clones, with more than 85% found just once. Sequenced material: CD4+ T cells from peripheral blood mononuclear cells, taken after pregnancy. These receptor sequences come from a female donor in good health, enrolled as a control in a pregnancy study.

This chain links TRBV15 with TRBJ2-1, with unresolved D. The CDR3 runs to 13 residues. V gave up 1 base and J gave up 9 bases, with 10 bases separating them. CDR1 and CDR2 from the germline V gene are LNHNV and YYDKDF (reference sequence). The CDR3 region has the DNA TGTGCCACCAGCAGAGTCGACTTAAGTGAGCAGTTCTTC. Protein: CATSRVDLSEQFF.

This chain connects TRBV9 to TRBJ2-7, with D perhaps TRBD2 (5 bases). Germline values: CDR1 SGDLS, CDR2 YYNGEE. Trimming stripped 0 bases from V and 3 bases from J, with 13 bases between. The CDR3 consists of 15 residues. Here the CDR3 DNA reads TGTGCCAGCAGCGTAGTTCCGGGGTTGATCTACGAGCAGTACTTC. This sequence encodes CASSVVPGLIYEQYF.

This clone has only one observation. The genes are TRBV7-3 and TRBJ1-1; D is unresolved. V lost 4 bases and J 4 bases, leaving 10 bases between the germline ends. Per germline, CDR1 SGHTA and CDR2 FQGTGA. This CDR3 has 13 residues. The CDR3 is CASSSRSATEAFF. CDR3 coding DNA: TGTGCCAGCAGCTCGAGGTCGGCCACTGAAGCTTTCTTT.

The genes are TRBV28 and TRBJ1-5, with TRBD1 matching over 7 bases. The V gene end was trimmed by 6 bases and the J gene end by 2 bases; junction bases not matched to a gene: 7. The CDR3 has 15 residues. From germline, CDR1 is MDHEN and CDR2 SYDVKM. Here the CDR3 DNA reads TGTGCCAGCAGCCCCCGGACAGGAGGCAATCAGCCCCAGCATTTT. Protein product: CASSPRTGGNQPQHF.

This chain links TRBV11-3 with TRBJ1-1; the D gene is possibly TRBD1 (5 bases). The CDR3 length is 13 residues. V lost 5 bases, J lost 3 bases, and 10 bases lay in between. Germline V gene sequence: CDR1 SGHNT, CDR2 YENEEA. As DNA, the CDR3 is TGTGCCAGCAGCCCCCGGGGGGACACTGAAGCTTTCTTT. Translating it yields CASSPRGDTEAFF.